A selection of T cell receptor beta chains follows, all from one sample in a study of blood T cell repertoires in COVID-19. TCRdb keeps only in-frame clones here, not all; method: immunoSEQ multiplex PCR. In the table there are 72,000 or so clones, approximately 90% of which are singletons. The sequencing input was peripheral blood. The receptors stem from a woman aged 80 or over with acute or convalescent COVID-19. Each CDR3 is given with its conserved first and last residue. The D gene is left open where the match is weak. Expanded clones are given a class, and other clones once, few, many or no size at all.

CDR3aa: CASSPLGTGVYEQYF
CDR3nt: TGTGCCAGCAGCCCCCTGGGCACGGGAGTGTACGAGCAGTACTTC
d_gene: -
abundance: -
v_gene: TRBV14
j_gene: TRBJ2-7

CDR3aa: CASSSPRDRVTYEQYF
CDR3nt: TGCGCCAGCAGCTCACCCCGGGACAGGGTAACCTACGAGCAGTACTTC
d_gene: TRBD1
abundance: -
v_gene: TRBV5-1
j_gene: TRBJ2-7

CDR3aa: CASSPPAAGADTQYF
CDR3nt: TGTGCCAGCTCACCACCAGCGGCTGGGGCAGATACGCAGTATTTT
d_gene: -
abundance: -
v_gene: TRBV18
j_gene: TRBJ2-3

CDR3aa: CASSDSYGYTF
CDR3nt: TGTGCCAGCAGTGACTCTTATGGCTACACCTTC
d_gene: -
abundance: -
v_gene: TRBV2
j_gene: TRBJ1-2

CDR3aa: CASSQVTARDRGYEQYF
CDR3nt: TGTGCCAGCAGCCAAGTAACAGCCCGGGACAGGGGTTACGAGCAGTACTTC
d_gene: TRBD1
abundance: -
v_gene: TRBV14
j_gene: TRBJ2-7

CDR3aa: CASSDYSEQFF
CDR3nt: TGTGCCAGCAGTGACTACAGTGAGCAGTTCTTC
d_gene: -
abundance: once
v_gene: TRBV2
j_gene: TRBJ2-1

CDR3aa: CASSLGQTVNYEQYF
CDR3nt: TGTGCCAGCAGCTTGGGGCAGACGGTAAACTACGAGCAGTACTTC
d_gene: -
abundance: -
v_gene: TRBV11-2
j_gene: TRBJ2-7

CDR3aa: CASSGSRDRLGTLNPPLHF
CDR3nt: TGTGCCAGCAGCGGCTCACGGGACAGGCTTGGCACTCTGAACCCACCCCTCCACTTT
d_gene: TRBD1
abundance: -
v_gene: TRBV7-9
j_gene: TRBJ1-6

CDR3aa: CASSIDRRPPYEQYF
CDR3nt: TGCGCCAGCAGCATAGACAGGCGTCCTCCCTACGAGCAGTACTTC
d_gene: -
abundance: -
v_gene: TRBV4-1
j_gene: TRBJ2-7

CDR3aa: CASSPRDTYYGYTF
CDR3nt: TGTGCCAGCAGTCCCAGAGACACCTACTATGGCTACACCTTC
d_gene: -
abundance: -
v_gene: TRBV28
j_gene: TRBJ1-2

CDR3aa: CASSLEGTGVRDTQYF
CDR3nt: TGCGCCAGCAGCTTGGAGGGGACAGGGGTTCGGGATACGCAGTATTTT
d_gene: TRBD1
abundance: -
v_gene: TRBV5-1
j_gene: TRBJ2-3

CDR3aa: CASSPTRVGSGNTIYF
CDR3nt: TGTGCCAGCAGCCCAACCAGGGTGGGCTCTGGAAACACCATATATTTT
d_gene: -
abundance: -
v_gene: TRBV7-9
j_gene: TRBJ1-3

CDR3aa: CASSRVAQGPAYEQYF
CDR3nt: TGTGCCAGCAGCAGAGTGGCTCAGGGCCCTGCCTACGAGCAGTACTTC
d_gene: -
abundance: -
v_gene: TRBV9
j_gene: TRBJ2-7

CDR3aa: CASSPQGSKLFF
CDR3nt: TGTGCCAGCAGCCCTCAGGGGTCAAAACTGTTTTTT
d_gene: -
abundance: -
v_gene: TRBV5-4
j_gene: TRBJ1-4

CDR3aa: CAGQGRANYGYTF
CDR3nt: TGTGCCGGTCAGGGGAGAGCTAACTATGGCTACACCTTC
d_gene: -
abundance: -
v_gene: TRBV7-9
j_gene: TRBJ1-2

CDR3aa: CASSLSQGGYGYTF
CDR3nt: TGTGCCAGCAGCTTGTCCCAAGGGGGTTATGGCTACACCTTC
d_gene: -
abundance: few
v_gene: TRBV7-2
j_gene: TRBJ1-2

CDR3aa: CASSLGGQGFNSGNTIYF
CDR3nt: TGTGCCAGCAGCTTAGGGGGACAGGGGTTTAACTCTGGAAACACCATATATTTT
d_gene: TRBD1
abundance: -
v_gene: TRBV13
j_gene: TRBJ1-3

CDR3aa: CASSEALASSTDTQYF
CDR3nt: TGCGCCAGCAGTGAGGCGCTAGCGTCTAGCACAGATACGCAGTATTTT
d_gene: -
abundance: few
v_gene: TRBV5-1
j_gene: TRBJ2-3

CDR3aa: CASSPVSGAKNIQYF
CDR3nt: TGTGCCAGCTCACCAGTTTCAGGCGCCAAAAACATTCAGTACTTC
d_gene: -
abundance: -
v_gene: TRBV18
j_gene: TRBJ2-4

CDR3aa: CASSAGTDSNQPQHF
CDR3nt: TGTGCCAGCAGCGCCGGGACAGATAGCAATCAGCCCCAGCATTTT
d_gene: TRBD1
abundance: few
v_gene: TRBV6-5
j_gene: TRBJ1-5

CDR3aa: CASRVESSYNSPLHF
CDR3nt: TGCGCCAGCCGGGTGGAGAGCTCCTATAATTCACCCCTCCACTTT
d_gene: -
abundance: -
v_gene: TRBV5-1
j_gene: TRBJ1-6

CDR3aa: CASSGRTVATNEKLFF
CDR3nt: TGTGCCAGCAGCGGGAGGACTGTTGCAACTAATGAAAAACTGTTTTTT
d_gene: -
abundance: -
v_gene: TRBV2
j_gene: TRBJ1-4

CDR3aa: CASSTGTSGLGEQYF
CDR3nt: TGCGCCAGCAGCACCGGGACTAGCGGGCTCGGCGAGCAGTACTTC
d_gene: TRBD2
abundance: -
v_gene: TRBV5-1
j_gene: TRBJ2-7

CDR3aa: CASRGGASANYGYTF
CDR3nt: TGTGCCAGCAGGGGAGGGGCCAGTGCTAACTATGGCTACACCTTC
d_gene: -
abundance: -
v_gene: TRBV5-4
j_gene: TRBJ1-2

CDR3aa: CASEGGANYGYTF
CDR3nt: TGTGCCAGCGAAGGGGGGGCTAACTATGGCTACACCTTC
d_gene: -
abundance: -
v_gene: TRBV7-9
j_gene: TRBJ1-2

CDR3aa: CAAGSVYSGNTIYF
CDR3nt: TGTGCGGCCGGGTCGGTTTACTCTGGAAACACCATATATTTT
d_gene: -
abundance: -
v_gene: TRBV18
j_gene: TRBJ1-3

CDR3aa: CASSFEDRVIYGYTF
CDR3nt: TGTGCCAGCTCATTCGAGGACAGGGTAATCTATGGCTACACCTTC
d_gene: TRBD1
abundance: -
v_gene: TRBV18
j_gene: TRBJ1-2

CDR3aa: CASSYDRPEGYTF
CDR3nt: TGTGCCAGCAGTTACGACAGGCCAGAGGGCTACACCTTC
d_gene: -
abundance: -
v_gene: TRBV6-6
j_gene: TRBJ1-2

CDR3aa: CASSPGGPLSGNTIYF
CDR3nt: TGTGCCAGCAGCCCAGGGGGCCCCCTCTCTGGAAACACCATATATTTT
d_gene: TRBD1
abundance: -
v_gene: TRBV3-1/TRBV3-2
j_gene: TRBJ1-3

CDR3aa: CASSLTGGSYNEQFF
CDR3nt: TGTGCCAGCAGTCTCACAGGGGGCTCCTACAATGAGCAGTTCTTC
d_gene: TRBD1
abundance: -
v_gene: TRBV5-5
j_gene: TRBJ2-1

CDR3aa: CASSSVGNQPQHF
CDR3nt: TGTGCCAGCAGCAGCGTCGGCAATCAGCCCCAGCATTTT
d_gene: -
abundance: -
v_gene: TRBV12-3/TRBV12-4
j_gene: TRBJ1-5

CDR3aa: CASSPETDSGYTF
CDR3nt: TGTGCCAGCTCACCCGAGACGGACTCTGGCTACACCTTC
d_gene: -
abundance: -
v_gene: TRBV18
j_gene: TRBJ1-2

CDR3aa: CAISDRVYGYTF
CDR3nt: TGTGCCATCAGCGACAGGGTGTATGGCTACACCTTC
d_gene: TRBD1
abundance: -
v_gene: TRBV2
j_gene: TRBJ1-2

CDR3aa: CASSQDPAGLAGDTQYF
CDR3nt: TGCGCCAGCAGCCAAGATCCGGCGGGCCTAGCGGGAGATACGCAGTATTTT
d_gene: TRBD2
abundance: once
v_gene: TRBV4-3
j_gene: TRBJ2-3

CDR3aa: CASSLAGTMGFNEQFF
CDR3nt: TGCGCCAGCAGCTTGGCGGGGACTATGGGCTTCAATGAGCAGTTCTTC
d_gene: TRBD2
abundance: -
v_gene: TRBV5-1
j_gene: TRBJ2-1

CDR3aa: CASSGQWNTGELFF
CDR3nt: TGTGCCAGCAGTGGACAGTGGAACACCGGGGAGCTGTTTTTT
d_gene: -
abundance: -
v_gene: TRBV6-4
j_gene: TRBJ2-2

CDR3aa: CASSVLAGGKSYNEQFF
CDR3nt: TGCGCCAGCAGTGTCCTAGCGGGAGGAAAGTCCTACAATGAGCAGTTCTTC
d_gene: TRBD2
abundance: -
v_gene: TRBV10-2
j_gene: TRBJ2-1

CDR3aa: CASGQFQYEQYF
CDR3nt: TGTGCCAGCGGACAGTTCCAGTACGAGCAGTACTTC
d_gene: -
abundance: -
v_gene: TRBV11-2
j_gene: TRBJ2-7

CDR3aa: CASSPGQRNSPLHF
CDR3nt: TGTGCCAGCTCCCCCGGACAGAGAAATTCACCCCTCCACTTT
d_gene: -
abundance: few
v_gene: TRBV18
j_gene: TRBJ1-6

CDR3aa: CASTDQGAQAGELFF
CDR3nt: TGCGCCAGCACCGACCAGGGGGCGCAGGCCGGGGAGCTGTTTTTT
d_gene: TRBD1
abundance: -
v_gene: TRBV5-1
j_gene: TRBJ2-2

CDR3aa: CASTRIGGAGELFF
CDR3nt: TGTGCCAGCACCCGGATTGGAGGGGCCGGGGAGCTGTTTTTT
d_gene: -
abundance: -
v_gene: TRBV7-3
j_gene: TRBJ2-2

CDR3aa: CASSPGQPNSPLHF
CDR3nt: TGTGCCAGCAGTCCGGGACAGCCAAATTCACCCCTCCACTTT
d_gene: TRBD1
abundance: -
v_gene: TRBV2
j_gene: TRBJ1-6

CDR3aa: CASSTPAGRTDTQYF
CDR3nt: TGCGCCAGCAGCACTCCAGCGGGGCGCACAGATACGCAGTATTTT
d_gene: TRBD2
abundance: -
v_gene: TRBV5-1
j_gene: TRBJ2-3

CDR3aa: CASSLEAGENYGYTF
CDR3nt: TGTGCCAGCAGCTTGGAGGCAGGGGAGAACTATGGCTACACCTTC
d_gene: -
abundance: -
v_gene: TRBV5-4
j_gene: TRBJ1-2

CDR3aa: CSVQGLAGNSYNEQFF
CDR3nt: TGCAGCGTTCAGGGCCTAGCGGGAAACTCCTACAATGAGCAGTTCTTC
d_gene: TRBD2
abundance: -
v_gene: TRBV29-1
j_gene: TRBJ2-1

CDR3aa: CASSIGQTLAKNIQYF
CDR3nt: TGTGCCAGCAGCATTGGACAGACTCTAGCCAAAAACATTCAGTACTTC
d_gene: -
abundance: -
v_gene: TRBV28
j_gene: TRBJ2-4

CDR3aa: CASSRSGTGGYGYTF
CDR3nt: TGTGCCAGCAGTCGAAGCGGAACAGGGGGCTATGGCTACACCTTC
d_gene: TRBD1
abundance: -
v_gene: TRBV2
j_gene: TRBJ1-2

CDR3aa: CASSPLPGGAMYEQYF
CDR3nt: TGCGCCAGCAGTCCCCTCCCTGGGGGCGCGATGTACGAGCAGTACTTC
d_gene: -
abundance: -
v_gene: TRBV5-1
j_gene: TRBJ2-7

CDR3aa: CASSPVNTGELFF
CDR3nt: TGTGCCAGCAGCCCAGTGAACACCGGGGAGCTGTTTTTT
d_gene: -
abundance: -
v_gene: TRBV12-3/TRBV12-4
j_gene: TRBJ2-2

CDR3aa: CASSLLLGGYTF
CDR3nt: TGTGCCAGCAGCTTACTCCTGGGCGGCTACACCTTC
d_gene: -
abundance: once
v_gene: TRBV7-2
j_gene: TRBJ1-2

CDR3aa: CASRLAPSGIYGYTF
CDR3nt: TGTGCAAGTCGCTTAGCCCCTTCGGGGATCTATGGCTACACCTTC
d_gene: -
abundance: -
v_gene: TRBV12-2
j_gene: TRBJ1-2

CDR3aa: CASSQDPGLGNEKLFF
CDR3nt: TGTGCCAGCAGCCAAGATCCAGGGTTGGGGAATGAAAAACTGTTTTTT
d_gene: -
abundance: -
v_gene: TRBV4-2
j_gene: TRBJ1-4